Reported below is one TCR beta chain. What it binds is unknown. This sample was included in a study of OX40 agonist ivuxolimab in advanced cancers. Study-wide findings and caveats: The investigators did not determine what antigen specificity the expanded peripheral T cells had.

Profiled with immunoSEQ multiplex PCR; TCRdb holds only in-frame clones, not every one. The sample holds approximately 58,000 clones, roughly 80% seen once. From germline, CDR1 is KGHSH and CDR2 LQKENI. V was cut by 1 base and J by 1 base, with 10 bases left in between. There are 15 residues in the CDR3. The TCR comes from an adult with an advanced solid tumor such as melanoma, head and neck, liver or kidney cancer. The V and J genes are TRBV18 and TRBJ1-1; D ambiguous. Sequences were derived from CD4+ or CD8+ T cells sorted from blood, sampled in a trial of the OX40 agonist ivuxolimab. The CDR3: CASSPRPSPNTEAFF. CDR3 DNA sequence: TGTGCCAGCTCACCACGCCCCTCTCCGAACACTGAAGCTTTCTTT. Together with reference TRBV18 and TRBJ1-1, the CDR3 gives the full variable domain: NAGVMQNPRHLVRRRGQEARLRCSPMKGHSHVYWYRQLPEEGLKFMVYLQKENIIDESGMPKERFSAEFPKEGPSILRIQQVVRGDSAAYFCASSPRPSPNTEAFFGQGTRLTVV.